One and the same sample provided the 25 T cell receptor beta chains below, sequenced in a study of read filtering for tumor transcriptome and immune sequencing. This library used about 400 ng RNA and molecular barcoded adaptors spanning alpha/delta and beta/gamma chains. TCRdb recomputed calls from the reads with MiXCR, one row per CDR3 protein. The sample yields 43,000 or so distinct CDR3 sequences, around 21% seen once. Sequences were obtained from a population of CD138-negative cells sorted from bone marrow. These receptors were obtained from a donor at least 40 years old with multiple myeloma.

This clonotype appeared many times. The chain employs TRBV2 and TRBJ2-1; D unresolved. The CDR3 loop spans 12 amino acids. Germline V gene sequence: CDR1 SNHLY, CDR2 FYNNEI. Trimming left V 8 bases short and J 3 bases short, with 8 bases between. The CDR3 DNA is TGTGCCAGCGCCCCCCTCTACAATGAGCAGTTCTTC. Translation: CASAPLYNEQFF. Variable domain in full (rest from reference TRBV2 and TRBJ2-1): EPEVTQTPSHQVTQMGQEVILRCVPISNHLYFYWYRQILGQKVEFLVSFYNNEISEKSEIFDDQFSVERPDGSNFTLKIRSTKLEDSAMYFCASAPLYNEQFFGPGTRLTVL.

On this clonotype itself: One end of the junction is discordant with germline, which a read error may explain. The rearrangement uses TRBV20-1 and TRBJ1-1; 7 nucleotides align to TRBD1. The CDR3 sequence is 14 residues long. The germline CDR1 and CDR2 sequences are DFQATT and SNEGSKA (reference sequence). The CDR3 bases are TGCAGTGCTAGGAGGGGACAGCTGAACGCTGAAGCTTTCTTT. Protein: CSARRGQLNAEAFF.

Concerning this clonotype itself: At one boundary the junction diverges from the germline segment, which might be a read error. This rearrangement joins TRBV28 to TRBJ2-1; 8 positions match TRBD2. The CDR3 has 15 amino acids. In germline, CDR1 is MDHEN, CDR2 SYDVKM. The CDR3 DNA sequence: TGTGCCAGCAGTTTCCCGGGACTAGGCTACAATGGGCAGTTCTTC. It codes for CASSFPGLGYNGQFF.

This clonotype was recorded at least ten times. A junction end diverges from the germline sequence, so it may reflect a read error. The genes are TRBV28 and TRBJ2-1, with 7 bases matching TRBD1. CDR1 MDHEN and CDR2 SYDVKM come from the germline V gene. This CDR3 has 11 amino acids. The chain's CDR3 is CASSLGQTLIF. CDR3 nucleotide sequence: TGTGCCAGCAGTTTGGGACAGACGCTAATCTTC.

The table lists this clonotype with many counts. The gene calls are TRBV15 and TRBJ1-1; D not resolved. The V gene lost 6 bases and the J gene lost 10 bases, with 18 bases spanning the gap. Germline V gene data show CDR1 as LNHNV and CDR2 as YYDKDF (reference sequence). The CDR3 runs 13 residues. Written as DNA, the CDR3 is TGTGCCACCAGAGAAGTCGGGCAAGCTTTAGCTTTCTTT. Translation gives CATREVGQALAFF. The full variable domain, with the rest looked up from reference TRBV15 and TRBJ1-1, is DAMVIQNPRYQVTQFGKPVTLSCSQTLNHNVMYWYQQKSSQAPKLLFHYYDKDFNNEADTPDNFQSRRPNTSFCFLDIRSPGLGDTAMYLCATREVGQALAFFGQGTRLTVV.

This clonotype was counted ten times or more. The junction does not match germline at one end; this may be a read error. V is TRBV24-1 and J is TRBJ2-1; D might be TRBD2 (6 bases). The CDR3 is 16 residues long. Per germline, CDR1 KGHDR and CDR2 SFDVKD. CDR3 region: CATSDPGSPGRGEQLF. Written as DNA, the CDR3 is TGTGCCACCAGTGATCCCGGCAGCCCAGGGCGGGGTGAGCAGCTCTTC.

This clonotype was seen many times. The V gene is TRBV2, the J gene TRBJ1-5; tentative D call: TRBD1 (6 bases). The CDR3 contains 14 residues. Germline values: CDR1 SNHLY, CDR2 FYNNEI. V was shortened by 8 bases and J by 4 bases, with 15 bases between the two germline ends. The CDR3 is CASGETGRNQPQHF. The CDR3 DNA is TGTGCCAGCGGGGAAACAGGGAGGAATCAGCCCCAGCATTTT.

The CDR3 region is CSARRHGGVDEQFF. The CDR3 DNA is TGCAGTGCTAGACGGCACGGGGGGGTGGATGAGCAGTTCTTC. The V and J genes are TRBV20-1 and TRBJ2-1, with 8 bases matching TRBD2. V trimming: 2 bases; J trimming: 8 bases; junction bases outside the gene matches: 8. The CDR3 extends over 14 amino acids. Germline CDR1 reads DFQATT; CDR2 reads SNEGSKA (reference sequence).

A word on this clonotype: Germline is not matched at one junction end, which may reflect a read error. This chain connects TRBV6-5 to TRBJ2-2; 10 bases map to TRBD2. The CDR3 totals 15 residues. Germline V lookup: CDR1 MNHEY, CDR2 SVGAGI. Here the CDR3 reads CASRTLAGETGELSF. The CDR3 DNA sequence: TGTGCCAGCCGGACGCTAGCGGGAGAAACCGGGGAGCTGTCTTTT.

At least ten counts were recorded for this clonotype. This chain connects TRBV7-9 to TRBJ2-1; 8 nucleotides agree with TRBD2. The CDR3 is 16 amino acids. Germline lookup yields CDR1 SEHNR and CDR2 FQNEAQ (reference sequence). V was pared by 2 bases and J by 5 bases, with 8 bases of the junction left unmatched. The chain's CDR3 is CASSLNLAGPNNEQFF. The CDR3 DNA follows: TGTGCCAGCAGCTTAAACCTAGCGGGCCCCAACAATGAGCAGTTCTTC.

On this clonotype: A much more abundant neighbour one base away suggests this may be a read error. The J gene is TRBJ1-4, the V gene TRBV20-1; maybe TRBD1 (5 bases). In germline, CDR1 is DFQATT, CDR2 SNEGSKA (reference sequence). The CDR3 covers 15 residues. CDR3 amino acids: CIARTPGSTNEKLFF. Here the CDR3 DNA reads TGCATTGCTAGAACGCCAGGGTCTACTAATGAAAAACTGTTTTTT.

In its sample, this clonotype was seen many times. The chain uses TRBV29-1 and TRBJ1-2; a possible D gene is TRBD1 (5 bases). The V end was cut by 2 bases, the J end by 2 bases, with 9 bases between. This CDR3 has 13 amino acids. Germline-derived CDR1 and CDR2 are SQVTM and ANQGSEA. CDR3 nucleotide sequence: TGCAGCGTTGAAATCCAGGGAAACTATGGCTACACCTTC. Translation: CSVEIQGNYGYTF.

The sample holds many counts of this clonotype. V is TRBV6-5 and J is TRBJ1-4; D ambiguous. The CDR3 has 14 amino acids. Germline-derived CDR1 and CDR2 are MNHEY and SVGAGI. Trimming pared 2 bases from V and 4 bases from J, leaving 8 bases between. The CDR3 DNA reads TGTGCCAGCAGTTACAGCCAGAATAATGAAAAACTGTTTTTT. This translates into CASSYSQNNEKLFF.

This sequence joins TRBV29-1 and TRBJ2-1; D remains unclear. The germline gives CDR1 SQVTM, CDR2 ANQGSEA. This CDR3 has 9 residues. Trimming left V 6 bases short and J 8 bases short, with 5 bases between. CDR3 coding DNA: TGCAGCGTAGGAGATGAGCAGTTCTTC. Translating it yields CSVGDEQFF.

This clonotype has more than one count but fewer than ten. The chain recombines TRBV19 with TRBJ1-4; perhaps TRBD1 as D (6 bases). Trimming shortened V by 3 bases and J by 8 bases, and 13 bases separated the two germline ends. This CDR3 is built from 14 residues. CDR1 and CDR2 (germline): LNHDA, SQIVND (reference sequence). In DNA form, the CDR3 reads TGTGCCAGTAGTATTGGGCAGAGGGGGGAAAAACTGTTTTTT. This codes for CASSIGQRGEKLFF.

As to this clonotype: This may arise from a read error, as a much more abundant clone is one base away. The conserved phenylalanine or tryptophan normally closing the CDR3 is absent here, so this likely arose from a read error. The rearrangement joins TRBV4-3 to TRBJ2-2, with no clear D. V gave up 0 bases and J gave up 4 bases, with 12 bases separating them. The CDR3 loop spans 16 amino acids. Germline-derived CDR1 and CDR2 are LGHNA and YSLEER. Written as DNA, the CDR3 is TGCGCCAGCAGCCAAGATGCCCAGGCCCGCACCGGGGAGCTGTTTTCT. This codes for CASSQDAQARTGELFS.

In its sample, this clonotype ranks as medium-sized. The rearrangement joins TRBV11-3 to TRBJ2-1; TRBD2 might be the D (6 bases). This CDR3 contains 14 residues. The germline V and J ends were trimmed by 5 bases and 3 bases, with 11 bases remaining between them. Germline V gene data show CDR1 as SGHNT and CDR2 as YENEEA. CDR3 region: CASSQGLDYNEQFF. The CDR3 bases are TGTGCCAGCAGCCAGGGACTTGACTACAATGAGCAGTTCTTC.

To note about this clonotype: One junction end does not reproduce the germline sequence, and a read error may be involved. The CDR3 reads CAWSIRGQETQYF. DNA of the CDR3: TGTGCCTGGAGTATCAGGGGGCAAGAGACCCAGTATTTC. This chain connects TRBV30 to TRBJ2-5, with 8 bases that match TRBD1. The V gene's germline CDR1 is GTSNPN and CDR2 SVGIG (reference sequence). The length of the CDR3 is 13 residues.

The V and J genes are TRBV12-3 or TRBV12-4 and TRBJ2-7; 7 positions match TRBD2. This CDR3 region has 14 residues. The CDR3 spells CAGSWGSGAYEQYV. CDR3 sequence (DNA): TGTGCCGGCAGTTGGGGGAGCGGGGCCTACGAGCAGTACGTC.

In the case of this clonotype: Given a far larger clone just one base away, this is likely a sequencing read error. The gene calls are TRBV11-2 and TRBJ2-1, with D uncertain. CDR3 length: 13 amino acids. The V and J ends lost 5 bases and 5 bases respectively, with 10 bases between them. Looked up from germline, CDR1 is SGHAT and CDR2 is FQNNGV. The CDR3 loop is CASSVPPHNEQFF. CDR3 in DNA: TGTGCCAGCAGCGTACCTCCCCACAATGAGCAGTTCTTC.

The table lists this clonotype with a few counts. V usage is TRBV9 and J usage is TRBJ1-1; D is uncertain. The length of the CDR3 is 13 residues. Germline V gene data show CDR1 as SGDLS and CDR2 as YYNGEE. Trimming pared 7 bases from V and 0 bases from J, leaving 10 bases between. CDR3 nucleotides: TGTGCCAGCGGCCTGAACCTGAACACTGAAGCTTTCTTT. Translated, it gives CASGLNLNTEAFF.

As for this clonotype: One base away lies a much larger clone, so this may be a sequencing read error. The gene calls are TRBV27 and TRBJ2-7; TRBD2 matches at 9 bases. The germline V gene has CDR1 MNHEY and CDR2 SMNVEV (reference sequence). Trimming at V came to 7 bases and at J to 6 bases, leaving 7 bases not matched to a gene. The CDR3 totals 13 residues. In nucleotides, the CDR3 is TGTGCCAGCACCACACTAGCGGGCTGCGAGCAGTACTTC. Translated: CASTTLAGCEQYF.

This clonotype was seen more than once but under ten times. A much larger clone differs by one base, so this may be a read error. The V and J genes are TRBV20-1 and TRBJ2-7; D not resolved. The V end was cut by 3 bases, the J end by 4 bases, with 7 bases between. The CDR3 has 11 residues. Per the germline V gene, CDR1 is DFQATT and CDR2 is SNEGSKA (reference sequence). The CDR3 nucleotides read TGCAGTGCTAGTTCTGATTACGAGCAGTACTTC. It translates to CSASSDYEQYF.

This clonotype has ten or more counts. This chain uses TRBV20-1 with TRBJ2-1; the match to TRBD2 covers 7 bases. This CDR3 comprises 12 residues. Germline CDR1 is DFQATT and CDR2 is SNEGSKA (reference sequence). After removal of 3 bases from V and 8 bases from J, the junction contained 4 bases not matched to a gene. The CDR3 reads CSASPLADEQFF. CDR3 sequence (DNA): TGCAGTGCTAGCCCCCTAGCGGATGAGCAGTTCTTC.

In the case of this clonotype: Possible read error: a much larger clone is one base away. In nucleotides, the CDR3 is TGTGCCAGCAGTGAACAAGCGGGAGTAGTAAATGAGCAGTTCTTC. It codes for CASSEQAGVVNEQFF. The V and J genes are TRBV2 and TRBJ2-1, with 8 bases aligning to TRBD2. CDR3 length: 15 amino acids. Germline assignment: CDR1 SNHLY and CDR2 FYNNEI. Germline trimming cut 2 bases from V and 7 bases from J; bases unmatched to any gene: 7.